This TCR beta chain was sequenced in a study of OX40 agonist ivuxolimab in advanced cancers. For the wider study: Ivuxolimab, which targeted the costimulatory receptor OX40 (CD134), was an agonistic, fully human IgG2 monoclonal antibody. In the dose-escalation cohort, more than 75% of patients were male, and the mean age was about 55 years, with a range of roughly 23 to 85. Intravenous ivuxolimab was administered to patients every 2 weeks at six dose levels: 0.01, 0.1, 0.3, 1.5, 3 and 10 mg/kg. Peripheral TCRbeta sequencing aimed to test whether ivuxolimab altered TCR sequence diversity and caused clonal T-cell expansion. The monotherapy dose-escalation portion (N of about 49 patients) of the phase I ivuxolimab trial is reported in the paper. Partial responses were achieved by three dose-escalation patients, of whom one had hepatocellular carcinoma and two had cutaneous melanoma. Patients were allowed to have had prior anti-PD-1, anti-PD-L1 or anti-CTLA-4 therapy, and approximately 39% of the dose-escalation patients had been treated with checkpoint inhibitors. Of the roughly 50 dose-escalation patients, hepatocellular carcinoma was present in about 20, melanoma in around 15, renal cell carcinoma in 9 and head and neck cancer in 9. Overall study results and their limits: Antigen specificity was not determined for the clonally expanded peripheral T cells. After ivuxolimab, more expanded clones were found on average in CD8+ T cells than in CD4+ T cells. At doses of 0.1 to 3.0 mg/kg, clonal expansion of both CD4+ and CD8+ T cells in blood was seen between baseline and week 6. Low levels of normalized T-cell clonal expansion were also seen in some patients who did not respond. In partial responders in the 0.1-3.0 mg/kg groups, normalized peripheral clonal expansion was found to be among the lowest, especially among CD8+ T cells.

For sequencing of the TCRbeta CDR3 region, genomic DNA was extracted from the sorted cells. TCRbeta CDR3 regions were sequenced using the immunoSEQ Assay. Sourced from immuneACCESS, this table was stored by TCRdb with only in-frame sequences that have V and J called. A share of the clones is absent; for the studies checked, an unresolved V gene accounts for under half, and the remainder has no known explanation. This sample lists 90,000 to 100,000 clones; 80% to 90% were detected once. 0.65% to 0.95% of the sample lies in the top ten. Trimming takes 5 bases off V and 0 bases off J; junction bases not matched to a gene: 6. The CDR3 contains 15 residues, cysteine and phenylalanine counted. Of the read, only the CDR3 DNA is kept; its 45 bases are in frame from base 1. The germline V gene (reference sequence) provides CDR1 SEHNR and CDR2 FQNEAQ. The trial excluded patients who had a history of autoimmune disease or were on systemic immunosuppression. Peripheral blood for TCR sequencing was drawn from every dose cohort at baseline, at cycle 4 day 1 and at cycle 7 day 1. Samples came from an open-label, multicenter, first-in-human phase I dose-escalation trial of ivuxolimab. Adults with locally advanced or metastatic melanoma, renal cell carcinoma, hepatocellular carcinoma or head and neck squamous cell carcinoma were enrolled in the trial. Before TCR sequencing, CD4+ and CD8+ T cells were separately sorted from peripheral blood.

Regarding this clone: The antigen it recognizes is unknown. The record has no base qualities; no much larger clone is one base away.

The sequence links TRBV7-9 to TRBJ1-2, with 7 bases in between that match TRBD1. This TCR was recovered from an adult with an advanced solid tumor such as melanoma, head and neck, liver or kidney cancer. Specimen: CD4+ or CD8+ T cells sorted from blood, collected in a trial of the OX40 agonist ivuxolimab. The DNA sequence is TGTGCCAGCAGCGTAGGACAGGCCACTAACTATGGCTACACCTTC. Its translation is CASSVGQATNYGYTF.